Each of the 14 T cell receptor beta chains below was sequenced from the same sample in a study of post-analysis software for immune sequencing data. No antigen has been identified for these receptors. Findings and caveats of the study: Four or five TRBV segments (TRBV5-6, TRBV5-1 and TRBV20-1 among them) occurred more frequently in patients than in controls.

Sequencing libraries made from TCR beta cDNA carried unique molecular identifiers. TCRdb re-called the PCR reads through MiXCR, storing one row per CDR3 protein. Of 740,000 or so distinct CDR3 sequences in the sample, around 50% were seen once. Sequenced material: blood. These receptors originate from a girl aged 5 to 17 with multiple sclerosis.

The chain links TRBV27 to TRBJ2-1; no reliable D call. Germline values: CDR1 MNHEY, CDR2 SMNVEV (reference sequence). The CDR3 has 15 residues. The V and J ends lost 4 bases and 0 bases respectively, with 10 bases between them. The CDR3 region has the DNA TGTGCCAGCAGTTCCCCCGAGAGCTCCTACAATGAGCAGTTCTTC. This gives the protein CASSSPESSYNEQFF.

The chain links TRBV29-1 to TRBJ1-2; 7 nucleotides align to TRBD1. V gave up 2 bases and J gave up 4 bases; unmatched junction bases: 7. CDR1 is SQVTM, CDR2 ANQGSEA, per germline. This CDR3 has 14 amino acids. The CDR3 sequence: CSVESPGQVYGYTF. CDR3 sequence (DNA): TGCAGCGTTGAATCCCCCGGACAGGTCTATGGCTACACCTTC.

The rearrangement links TRBV20-1 to TRBJ2-1; D perhaps matches TRBD1 (5 bases). CDR3 length: 16 residues. V lost 0 bases to trimming and J lost 0 bases, with 12 bases between them. Germline CDR1 reads DFQATT; CDR2 reads SNEGSKA (reference sequence). The CDR3 coding sequence is TGCAGTGCTAGAGATCTAGGGGATAGCTCCTACAATGAGCAGTTCTTC. This gives the protein CSARDLGDSSYNEQFF.

This clonotype has just one count. The rearrangement links TRBV5-1 to TRBJ1-1; D is perhaps TRBD1 (6 bases). Per the germline V gene, CDR1 is SGHRS and CDR2 is YFSETQ. This CDR3 is 15 amino acids long. Trimming took 0 bases from V and 0 from J, leaving 9 bases between them. The CDR3 coding sequence is TGCGCCAGCAGCTTGGAGGGACAAATGAACACTGAAGCTTTCTTT. Translating it yields CASSLEGQMNTEAFF.

The chain carries TRBV29-1 and TRBJ2-5; the match to TRBD1 covers 10 bases. The assigned J gene may be wrong: the sequence end matches TRBJ2-7 better. Germline V gene data show CDR1 as SQVTM and CDR2 as ANQGSEA. The CDR3 is 13 amino acids. The CDR3 nucleotides read TGCAGCGTGGGAAGACAGGGGGCGGACGAGCAGTACTTC. This codes for CSVGRQGADEQYF.

The genes are TRBV21-1 and TRBJ1-4; the table's TRBD1 call for D was not verified on the DNA. TRBV21-1 is a documented pseudogene. The CDR3 loop spans 16 amino acids. The CDR3 coding sequence is TGTGCCAGCAGCAAAGCCCCGGGCGCAACTAATGAAAAACTGTTTTTT. Translating gives CASSKAPGATNEKLFF.

In DNA, the CDR3 is TGTGCCAGCATGGTACAGGGGGGGCCCTACGAGCAGTACTTC. Its protein is CASMVQGGPYEQYF. V usage is TRBV6-6 and J usage is TRBJ2-7, with D maybe TRBD1 (8 bases). V was clipped by 7 bases and J by 2 bases, with 15 bases between them. Per the germline V gene, CDR1 is MNHNY and CDR2 is SVGAGI (reference sequence). CDR3 size: 14 residues.

The genes are TRBV7-9 and TRBJ2-1, with 11 bases identical to TRBD2. CDR1 and CDR2 (germline): SEHNR, FQNEAQ (reference sequence). V shed 1 base, J shed 10 bases, and the junction held 15 bases outside the gene matches. The CDR3 covers 18 residues. CDR3 bases: TGTGCCAGCAGCTTAGATGGTAGCGGGGGGGCTCTCGCTAGCGAGCAGTTCTTC. Encoded protein: CASSLDGSGGALASEQFF.

There are a few counts of this clonotype. This rearrangement joins TRBV7-2 to TRBJ2-7, with D hard to call. The germline CDR1 and CDR2 sequences are SGHTA and FQGNSA. CDR3 size: 17 residues. Deletions cut 1 base from V and 8 bases from J, with 24 bases between. CDR3 region: CASSLDYPLAEPRQQYF. CDR3 DNA sequence: TGTGCCAGCAGCTTAGATTATCCGCTGGCGGAACCTAGGCAGCAGTACTTC.

The chain uses TRBV7-2 and TRBJ1-4; D not resolved. The CDR3 consists of 14 residues. The V gene lost 5 bases and the J gene lost 10 bases, with 17 bases spanning the gap. From germline, CDR1 is SGHTA and CDR2 FQGNSA. The CDR3 region has the DNA TGTGCCAGCAGCCGCGGGCCCTCCTGGGGAAAACTGTTTTTT. It encodes CASSRGPSWGKLFF.

The chain couples TRBV12-3 or TRBV12-4 to TRBJ1-2, with D tentatively TRBD1 (6 bases). This CDR3 has 14 amino acids. V shed 6 bases and J shed 8 bases, with 19 bases lying between them. This CDR3 is CASSSRTGPGGYTF. In nucleotides, the CDR3 is TGTGCCAGCAGCTCCCGCACAGGGCCGGGAGGCTACACCTTC.

This clonotype appeared a few times. This chain connects TRBV29-1 to TRBJ2-1; perhaps TRBD1 as D (6 bases). Germline V gives CDR1 SQVTM, CDR2 ANQGSEA. The ends were cut back, 6 bases at V and 2 bases at J, with 14 bases in the middle. The CDR3 loop spans 14 amino acids. The CDR3: CSVLRGKPYNEQFF. DNA of the CDR3: TGCAGCGTCCTCAGGGGTAAGCCCTACAATGAGCAGTTCTTC.

V usage is TRBV2 and J usage is TRBJ1-4, with D uncertain. The length of the CDR3 is 15 residues. The germline V gene encodes CDR1 SNHLY and CDR2 FYNNEI. V shed 8 bases and J shed 5 bases, with 18 bases lying between them. The CDR3 spells CASGTQDAWNEKLFF. The CDR3 nucleotides read TGTGCCAGCGGAACCCAGGACGCCTGGAATGAAAAACTGTTTTTT.

This clonotype has just one count. The CDR3, as DNA: TGTGCCAGCAGCACCCTTAGAGGGGATTATGGCTACACCTTC. It encodes CASSTLRGDYGYTF. This chain links TRBV5-5 with TRBJ1-2; D is perhaps TRBD1 (5 bases). CDR1 SGHKS and CDR2 YYEKEE come from the germline V gene (reference sequence). Between the trimmed V and J ends, which lost 4 bases and 5 bases, there was a span of 15 bases. The CDR3 runs 14 residues.